This passage covers 25 T cell receptor beta chains from one sample sequenced in a study of T cell changes during pregnancy in multiple sclerosis. Profiled with immunoSEQ multiplex PCR; TCRdb holds only in-frame clones, not every one. The data hold 30,000 to 35,000 clones, with about nine tenths observed a single time. The material was CD8+ T cells from peripheral blood mononuclear cells, obtained in the first trimester of pregnancy. All receptors come from a female donor with multiple sclerosis, enrolled in a pregnancy study.

The V and J genes are TRBV6-1 and TRBJ1-5, with D perhaps TRBD1 (5 bases). The V end lost 1 base, the J end lost 4 bases, and 17 bases lay between the germline ends. The CDR3 totals 17 residues. The germline gives CDR1 MNHNS, CDR2 SASEGT. In nucleotides, the CDR3 is TGTGCCAGCAGTGAAGGGACTGGAGGGGACCCTAATCAGCCCCAGCATTTT. This encodes CASSEGTGGDPNQPQHF.

This clone was seen a single time. The rearrangement links TRBV6-1 to TRBJ1-1; D uncertain. The V end was cut by 0 bases, the J end by 0 bases, with 17 bases between. Germline assignment: CDR1 MNHNS and CDR2 SASEGT. The length of the CDR3 is 18 residues. Here the CDR3 reads CASSEALWGGPMNTEAFF. The CDR3 bases are TGTGCCAGCAGTGAAGCCCTTTGGGGAGGGCCCATGAACACTGAAGCTTTCTTT.

The genes are TRBV7-9 and TRBJ2-7; TRBD1 agrees at 7 bases. Germline assignment: CDR1 SEHNR and CDR2 FQNEAQ (reference sequence). The V segment lost 4 bases and the J segment 0 bases; nucleotides outside the gene matches: 3. This CDR3 region has 14 residues. The CDR3 loop is CASSSGQSSYEQYF. CDR3 nucleotides: TGTGCCAGCAGCTCGGGACAGAGCTCCTACGAGCAGTACTTC.

V usage is TRBV29-1 and J usage is TRBJ2-1; 11 nucleotides line up with TRBD2. This CDR3 contains 15 residues. Germline CDR1 and CDR2: SQVTM and ANQGSEA. The J segment lost 4 bases and the V segment lost 3 bases, leaving 5 bases of the junction unmatched. In nucleotides, the CDR3 is TGCAGCGTTGAGGGACTAGCGGATCGATACAATGAGCAGTTCTTC. Amino acid sequence: CSVEGLADRYNEQFF.

This clone appeared once. CDR3 in DNA: TGTGCCAGCAGTTTAAGTTTCCCCGGGTATGGCTACACCTTC. This codes for CASSLSFPGYGYTF. The V and J genes are TRBV28 and TRBJ1-2, with D hard to call. The ends were cut back, 2 bases at V and 5 bases at J, with 12 bases in the middle. Germline V gene lookup returns CDR1 MDHEN and CDR2 SYDVKM. CDR3 length: 14 amino acids.

The chain combines TRBV5-1 with TRBJ1-1; D perhaps matches TRBD1 (6 bases). The length of the CDR3 is 17 residues. CDR1 is SGHRS and CDR2 is YFSETQ in the germline V gene. The ends were cut back, 0 bases at V and 1 base at J, with 16 bases in the middle. The CDR3 nucleotides read TGCGCCAGCAGCTTGGCCGGGACAAGAGACTCGAACACTGAAGCTTTCTTT. The encoded protein is CASSLAGTRDSNTEAFF. The full variable domain, completed using reference TRBV5-1 and TRBJ1-1, is KAGVTQTPRYLIKTRGQQVTLSCSPISGHRSVSWYQQTPGQGLQFLFEYFSETQRNKGNFPGRFSGRQFSNSRSEMNVSTLELGDSALYLCASSLAGTRDSNTEAFFGQGTRLTVV.

The chain has TRBV4-1 and TRBJ2-7; possible D gene TRBD2, 6 bases. The length of the CDR3 is 15 residues. The germline gives CDR1 MGHRA, CDR2 YSYEKL. The ends were cut back, 1 base at V and 3 bases at J, with 13 bases in the middle. CDR3: CASSQVRGSHYEQYF. The DNA of the CDR3 is TGCGCCAGCAGCCAAGTACGGGGGTCCCACTACGAGCAGTACTTC.

J is TRBJ1-3 and V is TRBV5-1; D remains unclear. CDR1 and CDR2 (germline): SGHRS, YFSETQ. Trimming removed 2 bases from V and 0 bases from J, with 12 bases in between. This CDR3 region has 16 residues. CDR3 sequence: CASSLGRPSSGNTIYF. CDR3 in DNA: TGCGCCAGCAGCTTAGGCAGGCCCTCCTCTGGAAACACCATATATTTT.

This rearrangement joins TRBV27 to TRBJ2-5, with a weak D call TRBD2 (6 bases). Trimming removed 5 bases at V and 1 base at J, with 17 bases between. Per the germline V gene, CDR1 is MNHEY and CDR2 is SMNVEV (reference sequence). The CDR3 is 16 amino acids. CDR3 DNA sequence: TGTGCCAGCAGTAACGGGGGACTCGGGTTCCAAGAGACCCAGTACTTC. This translates into CASSNGGLGFQETQYF.

The chain couples TRBV7-2 to TRBJ2-5; unclear D gene. The germline V gene encodes CDR1 SGHTA and CDR2 FQGNSA. V was clipped by 5 bases and J by 3 bases, with 10 bases between them. This CDR3 contains 13 residues. In nucleotides, the CDR3 is TGTGCCAGCAGCCCCGACTGGGAAGAGACCCAGTACTTC. It specifies CASSPDWEETQYF. Full variable domain (missing parts from reference TRBV7-2 and TRBJ2-5): GAGVSQSPSNKVTEKGKDVELRCDPISGHTALYWYRQSLGQGLEFLIYFQGNSAPDKSGLPSDRFSAERTGGSVSTLTIQRTQQEDSAVYLCASSPDWEETQYFGPGTRLLVL.

This chain connects TRBV4-2 to TRBJ2-1, with 14 bases aligning to TRBD2. The CDR3 is 17 amino acids. J was trimmed by 5 bases and V by 4 bases; bases with no gene match: 7. Germline CDR1 LGHNA, CDR2 YNFKEQ. CDR3 amino acids: CASSRGLAGDANNEQFF. The DNA for the CDR3 is TGTGCCAGCAGCCGGGGACTAGCGGGAGACGCCAACAATGAGCAGTTCTTC.

This clone was seen ten or more times. The chain joins TRBV7-6 to TRBJ2-1; the match to TRBD1 covers 7 bases. The CDR3 totals 15 residues. The germline gives CDR1 SGHVS, CDR2 FNYEAQ. J lost 0 bases, V lost 5 bases, and 4 bases had no gene match. The CDR3 sequence is CASSVGQSSYNEQFF. CDR3 DNA sequence: TGTGCCAGCAGCGTGGGACAGAGCTCCTACAATGAGCAGTTCTTC.

This rearrangement joins TRBV2 to TRBJ2-7, with 10 bases fitting TRBD2. V lost 5 bases, J lost 2 bases, and 6 bases stayed unmatched. CDR1 is SNHLY, CDR2 FYNNEI, per germline. The CDR3 consists of 15 residues. The CDR3 reads CASSLLAGEPYEQYF. CDR3 DNA sequence: TGTGCCAGCAGTCTTCTAGCGGGAGAGCCCTACGAGCAGTACTTC.

This clone is a singleton in its sample. The genes are TRBV5-1 and TRBJ2-5, with D perhaps TRBD1 (6 bases). This CDR3 is built from 16 residues. Germline loops: CDR1 SGHRS, CDR2 YFSETQ. Trimming stripped 6 bases from V and 4 bases from J, with 22 bases between. This CDR3 is CASTYRARGIGETQYF. The CDR3 coding sequence is TGCGCCAGCACCTACCGAGCCAGGGGAATAGGAGAGACCCAGTACTTC.

This clone showed up just once. V gene TRBV5-1 combines with J gene TRBJ2-3; 13 positions agree with TRBD2. The CDR3 is 16 residues long. Trimming cost V 0 bases and J 4 bases; bases outside gene matches: 2. The germline V gene encodes CDR1 SGHRS and CDR2 YFSETQ. CDR3 in amino acids: CASSLGLAGGADTQYF. CDR3 DNA: TGCGCCAGCAGCTTGGGACTAGCGGGAGGCGCAGATACGCAGTATTTT.

The chain couples TRBV29-1 to TRBJ2-7; D gene ambiguous. The CDR3 has 14 residues. V dropped 1 base and J dropped 3 bases, with 13 bases sitting between them. CDR1 is SQVTM and CDR2 is ANQGSEA in the germline V gene. The CDR3 DNA sequence: TGCAGCGTTGAAGTCAAGCGTTCCAGCTACGAGCAGTACTTC. This sequence encodes CSVEVKRSSYEQYF.

This rearrangement joins TRBV30 to TRBJ1-5, with TRBD1 matching 8 bases. With V trimmed by 2 bases and J by 3 bases, 9 bases remained unmatched. CDR1 and CDR2 from the germline V gene are GTSNPN and SVGIG (reference sequence). The CDR3 has 16 residues. The CDR3 sequence is CAWSPGQAHANQPQHF. The DNA for the CDR3 is TGTGCCTGGAGTCCGGGACAGGCCCACGCCAATCAGCCCCAGCATTTT.

This rearrangement joins TRBV29-1 to TRBJ2-3; weak D call: TRBD1 (6 bases). The V gene lost 6 bases and the J gene lost 1 base, with 11 bases spanning the gap. The germline CDR1 and CDR2 sequences are SQVTM and ANQGSEA. The CDR3 is 13 amino acids. The CDR3 reads CSVPGQRTDTQYF. The CDR3 bases are TGCAGCGTACCTGGACAGCGCACAGATACGCAGTATTTT.

This sequence joins TRBV7-6 and TRBJ2-7; TRBD2 matches at 10 bases. Per the germline V gene, CDR1 is SGHVS and CDR2 is FNYEAQ. The CDR3 runs 15 residues. V lost 3 bases and J lost 4; bases outside the gene matches: 6. The CDR3 sequence: CASSFSAGGGYEQYF. The CDR3 DNA sequence: TGTGCCAGCAGCTTTTCAGCGGGAGGGGGTTACGAGCAGTACTTC.

The chain carries TRBV7-9 and TRBJ2-1, with D hard to call. The CDR3 totals 13 residues. The V end lost 5 bases, the J end lost 6 bases, and 11 bases lay between the germline ends. Germline values: CDR1 SEHNR, CDR2 FQNEAQ (reference sequence). CDR3 DNA sequence: TGTGCCAGCAGCCTGCCCTATGGCAATGAGCAGTTCTTC. It codes for CASSLPYGNEQFF.

The chain is built from TRBV7-9 and TRBJ1-1; TRBD1 aligns across 11 bases. The ends lost 1 base at V and 11 bases at J; junction bases unmatched: 3. The CDR3 consists of 13 residues. CDR1 is SEHNR and CDR2 is FQNEAQ in the germline V gene (reference sequence). The DNA for the CDR3 is TGTGCCAGCAGCTTAGGGACAGGGGGCGAGGCTTTCTTT. As protein: CASSLGTGGEAFF.

The chain links TRBV28 to TRBJ2-6; 9 bases map to TRBD1. CDR3 length equals 16 residues. Germline CDR1 MDHEN, CDR2 SYDVKM. V gave up 4 bases and J gave up 2 bases; unmatched junction bases: 3. This CDR3 is CASSSHRGPGANVLTF. As DNA, the CDR3 is TGTGCCAGCAGTTCTCACAGGGGGCCTGGGGCCAACGTCCTGACTTTC.

In this sample, this clone turned up once. This chain joins TRBV7-9 and TRBJ2-7, with 9 bases fitting TRBD2. The ends lost 5 bases at V and 2 bases at J; junction bases unmatched: 1. CDR1 is SEHNR and CDR2 is FQNEAQ in the germline V gene (reference sequence). This CDR3 has 13 residues. CDR3 coding DNA: TGTGCCAGCAGCCCTAGCGGGACCTACGAGCAGTACTTC. Translated, it gives CASSPSGTYEQYF.

The chain employs TRBV27 and TRBJ2-2; 10 positions match TRBD2. Per the germline V gene, CDR1 is MNHEY and CDR2 is SMNVEV (reference sequence). The V gene end was trimmed by 9 bases and the J gene end by 3 bases; junction bases not matched to a gene: 4. This CDR3 region has 14 residues. The DNA for the CDR3 is TGTGCCAGTAGCGGGAGGATGTACACCGGGGAGCTGTTTTTT. Protein: CASSGRMYTGELFF.

This clone came up once. The gene calls are TRBV13 and TRBJ2-5; D perhaps matches TRBD2 (6 bases). The CDR3 sequence is 14 residues long. The V gene lost 2 bases and the J gene lost 3 bases, with 10 bases spanning the gap. Germline CDR1 is PRHDT and CDR2 is FYEKMQ (reference sequence). The CDR3 loop is CASSLWDSEETQYF. CDR3 nucleotide sequence: TGTGCCAGCAGCTTATGGGACTCGGAAGAGACCCAGTACTTC.